A single sample is the source of the 19 T cell receptor beta chains below, sequenced in a study of vaccination and CD4 T cells after COVID-19. These TCRs are of unknown antigen specificity. Treatment specified: approximately nine-day PBMC culture with coronavirus spike peptide pools or control peptides (ViraFEST assay). Cultured CD4+ T cell DNA was sequenced using the Oncomine TCR Beta short-read assay. TCRdb independently ran MiXCR on the PCR reads; one entry per CDR3 protein. The sample records under 30,000 distinct CDR3 sequences, roughly two thirds being singletons. Sequenced material: CD4+ T cells from blood, cultured in vitro, taken after SARS-CoV-2 vaccination. The receptors come from a human donor who received a COVID-19 vaccine.

The rearrangement joins TRBV12-3 or TRBV12-4 to TRBJ2-3, with 8 bases matching TRBD2. Germline trimming cut 3 bases from V and 6 bases from J; bases unmatched to any gene: 11. The CDR3 contains 16 residues. This CDR3 is CASSFSSSGGGDTQYF. CDR3 sequence (DNA): TGTGCCAGCAGTTTCTCATCGTCGGGGGGGGGGGATACGCAGTATTTT.

This sequence joins TRBV15 and TRBJ2-3; no reliable D call. The CDR3 covers 12 residues. Deletions cut 2 bases from V and 0 bases from J, with 0 bases between. The V gene's germline CDR1 is LNHNV and CDR2 YYDKDF (reference sequence). In nucleotides, the CDR3 is TGTGCCACCAGCAGAAGCACAGATACGCAGTATTTT. Protein: CATSRSTDTQYF.

The chain carries TRBV28 and TRBJ1-2, with 7 bases matching TRBD1. J gave up 4 bases and V 8 bases, and 7 bases lay outside the gene matches. CDR1 is MDHEN and CDR2 is SYDVKM in the germline V gene. The CDR3 length is 13 residues. CDR3 nucleotides: TGTGCCAGCGGGAGGGGGCTTGCCTATGGCTACACCTTC. It translates to CASGRGLAYGYTF.

The CDR3 DNA is TGCAGTGCTAGTCTTTCCGACGGGTTCGGGGGCTACACCTTC. Its translation is CSASLSDGFGGYTF. The genes are TRBV20-1 and TRBJ1-2; D remains ambiguous. The germline V and J ends were trimmed by 3 bases and 8 bases, with 19 bases remaining between them. The CDR3 has 14 amino acids. Germline CDR1 is DFQATT and CDR2 is SNEGSKA (reference sequence).

In DNA form, the CDR3 reads TGTGCCAGCAAACCGGACGGTTCGAACACTGAAGCTTTCTTT. It specifies CASKPDGSNTEAFF. The J gene is TRBJ1-1, the V gene TRBV2; D call uncertain. The CDR3 extends over 14 amino acids. Germline CDR1 and CDR2: SNHLY and FYNNEI. V lost 7 bases to trimming and J lost 1 base, with 13 bases between them.

The chain uses TRBV12-3 or TRBV12-4 and TRBJ2-1, with 9 positions matching TRBD1. This CDR3 region has 14 residues. V lost 6 bases, J lost 5 bases, and 5 bases stayed unmatched. CDR3 nucleotide sequence: TGTGCCAGCAGCCCCTGGGACAGGGACAATGAGCAGTTCTTC. Translating gives CASSPWDRDNEQFF.

The chain is built from TRBV20-1 and TRBJ1-1; a weak D match, TRBD1 (6 bases). CDR1 is DFQATT and CDR2 is SNEGSKA in the germline V gene (reference sequence). The V end was cut by 1 base, the J end by 4 bases, with 10 bases between. CDR3 length: 13 amino acids. DNA for the CDR3: TGCAGTGCTAGAGGGGGGCGGTTCACTGAAGCTTTCTTT. Residues: CSARGGRFTEAFF.

This chain links TRBV20-1 with TRBJ2-2, with no clear D. From germline, CDR1 is DFQATT and CDR2 SNEGSKA (reference sequence). The CDR3 runs 12 residues. V was pared by 3 bases and J by 3 bases, with 5 bases between. CDR3 coding DNA: TGCAGTGCTAGTGCCCACACCGGGGAGCTGTTTTTT. Translating it yields CSASAHTGELFF.

The chain combines TRBV20-1 with TRBJ1-1; D gene unclear. CDR3 length: 15 residues. Trimming left V 0 bases short and J 1 base short, with 12 bases between. Germline values: CDR1 DFQATT, CDR2 SNEGSKA (reference sequence). Here the CDR3 DNA reads TGCAGTGCTAGAGAGGCAGGATCGGAGAACACTGAAGCTTTCTTT. This sequence encodes CSAREAGSENTEAFF.

The genes are TRBV30 and TRBJ1-2, with TRBD1 identical over 7 bases. CDR1 and CDR2 (germline): GTSNPN, SVGIG (reference sequence). V shed 1 base, J shed 4 bases, and the junction held 3 bases outside the gene matches. The CDR3 is 13 amino acids. CDR3 bases: TGTGCCTGGAGTGCTGACAGGGTCTATGGCTACACCTTC. It translates to CAWSADRVYGYTF.

V gene TRBV7-9 combines with J gene TRBJ2-3, with 7 bases matching TRBD1. Germline assignment: CDR1 SEHNR and CDR2 FQNEAQ (reference sequence). The CDR3 is 16 residues long. The V segment lost 6 bases and the J segment 2 bases; nucleotides outside the gene matches: 11. CDR3 DNA: TGTGCCAGCAGGGGGCCGACAGGGTCTGACACAGATACGCAGTATTTT. Its translation: CASRGPTGSDTDTQYF.

The rearrangement uses TRBV19 and TRBJ1-1; D is uncertain. Germline CDR1 LNHDA, CDR2 SQIVND (reference sequence). CDR3 length equals 14 residues. Trimming removed 2 bases at V and 1 base at J, with 8 bases between. This CDR3 is CASSISSGNTEAFF. In DNA, the CDR3 is TGTGCCAGTAGTATAAGCTCCGGGAACACTGAAGCTTTCTTT.

This clonotype is labeled as large (0.1 to 1%). The genes are TRBV30 and TRBJ1-2; D unclear. The CDR3 covers 13 residues. Germline loops: CDR1 GTSNPN, CDR2 SVGIG (reference sequence). With 0 bases removed from V and 1 base from J, the gap between germline ends came to 6 bases. Written as DNA, the CDR3 is TGTGCCTGGAGTGTACACAGTAACTATGGCTACACCTTC. Translating gives CAWSVHSNYGYTF.

This chain links TRBV6-5 with TRBJ2-7; D tentatively fits TRBD1 or TRBD2 (5 bases each). V was trimmed by 4 bases and J by 6 bases, leaving 7 bases between them. The germline V gene encodes CDR1 MNHEY and CDR2 SVGAGI. CDR3 size: 11 residues. Here the CDR3 reads CASSWGPEQYF. In nucleotides, the CDR3 is TGTGCCAGCAGTTGGGGACCCGAGCAGTACTTC.

The chain combines TRBV24-1 with TRBJ1-2; no reliable D call. The CDR3 sequence is 15 residues long. V was cut by 1 base and J by 4 bases, with 12 bases left in between. Germline V gene data show CDR1 as KGHDR and CDR2 as SFDVKD. CDR3 amino acids: CATSDFGPRGYGYTF. The CDR3 DNA follows: TGTGCCACCAGTGATTTCGGGCCACGGGGCTATGGCTACACCTTC.

This clonotype appeared once. The rearrangement joins TRBV19 to TRBJ1-2; 9 bases map to TRBD1. The CDR3 is 14 residues long. CDR1 is LNHDA and CDR2 is SQIVND in the germline V gene (reference sequence). Germline trimming cut 8 bases from V and 0 bases from J; bases unmatched to any gene: 4. CDR3 coding DNA: TGTGCCAGTGGAAGACAGGGGGCTAACTATGGCTACACCTTC. Its translation is CASGRQGANYGYTF.

The V call is TRBV6-1, the J call TRBJ1-1, with no clear D. Per the germline V gene, CDR1 is MNHNS and CDR2 is SASEGT. V was trimmed by 2 bases and J by 3 bases, leaving 22 bases between them. CDR3 size: 18 residues. CDR3: CASSESARVPSADTEAFF. The DNA of the CDR3 is TGTGCCAGCAGTGAATCTGCAAGGGTCCCCTCGGCGGACACTGAAGCTTTCTTT.

This chain uses TRBV21-1 with TRBJ2-5; the table's D call of TRBD2 was not tested on the DNA. TRBV21-1 constitutes a pseudogene. The CDR3 length is 17 residues. CDR3 sequence (DNA): TGTGCCAGCAGCAAACGGACTAGCGGAGATAGTGAAGAGACCCAGTACTTC. Translated: CASSKRTSGDSEETQYF.

The V call is TRBV12-5, the J call TRBJ2-1, with TRBD2 as a possible D gene (6 bases). Germline-derived CDR1 and CDR2 are LGHNT and FRNRAP. This CDR3 is built from 11 residues. V lost 5 bases to trimming and J lost 12 bases, with 11 bases between them. CDR3 sequence (DNA): TGTGCTAGTGGTCGGGGACTTCCGCAGTTCTTC. This sequence encodes CASGRGLPQFF.